The source of this TCR beta chain is a study of cytomegalovirus exposure and HLA in healthy donors. Study-level results: For most TCR beta V segments, an earlier analysis put the productive rate at about 87% or about 30% of the time.

The PCR had 60 Vbeta and 13 Jbeta primers. Here immunoSEQ multiplex PCR was the method, and the copy in TCRdb shows in-frame clones only, minus some. This sample has about 150,000 clones; 70% to 80% occur once, and the top ten carry roughly an eighth. Healthy bone marrow donors formed the donor group. This CDR3 spans 14 amino acids. The V segment lost 3 bases and the J segment 2 bases; nucleotides outside the gene matches: 1. Germline V gene lookup returns CDR1 WSHSY and CDR2 SAAADI. A remark on this clone: Its antigen is unknown.

The sequence was collected from a woman aged 40 to 50 in good health and CMV-seronegative. The rearrangement joins TRBV10-2 to TRBJ1-3; 7 nucleotides agree with TRBD1. Sequenced: PBMCs. CDR3 bases: TGCGCCAGCAGTGAACAGGGGACTGGAAACACCATATATTTT. Protein product: CASSEQGTGNTIYF.